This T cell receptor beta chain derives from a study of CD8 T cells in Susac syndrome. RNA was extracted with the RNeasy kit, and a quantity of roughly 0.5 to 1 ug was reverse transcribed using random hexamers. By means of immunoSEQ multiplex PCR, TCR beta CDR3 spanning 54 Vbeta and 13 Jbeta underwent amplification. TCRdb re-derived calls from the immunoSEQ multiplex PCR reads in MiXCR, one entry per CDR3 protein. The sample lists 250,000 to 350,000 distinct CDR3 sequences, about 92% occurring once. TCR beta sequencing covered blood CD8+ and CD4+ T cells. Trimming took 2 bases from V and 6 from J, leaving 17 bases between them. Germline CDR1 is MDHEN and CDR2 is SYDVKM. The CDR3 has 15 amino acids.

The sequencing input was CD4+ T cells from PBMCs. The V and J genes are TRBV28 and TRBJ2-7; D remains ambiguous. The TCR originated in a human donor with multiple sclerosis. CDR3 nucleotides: TGTGCCAGCAGTTTAAGAGGTACGGGTCGTGTCGAGCAGTACTTC. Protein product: CASSLRGTGRVEQYF.